The rows below give T cell receptor beta chains drawn from one sample of a study of vaccination effects on CD4 cells after COVID-19. TCRdb's table, derived via immunoSEQ multiplex PCR, lists solely in-frame clones and lacks some. The sample shows roughly 70,000 clones, 60% to 75% of them seen only once. No antigen is known for these receptors. Sequenced here: CD4+ T cells from PBMCs cultured with HIV peptides, sampled before COVID-19 vaccination. The receptors originated from a human donor who had a prior SARS-CoV-2 infection. CDR3s include the opening cysteine and the closing phenylalanine or tryptophan. Each record gives: V gene, D gene, J gene, clone size, CDR3 protein, CDR3 DNA. The D gene is left open where the match is weak. Size values are once, few and many counts, or a class for expanded clones, and some rows have none.

TRBV11-2	.	TRBJ2-1	.	CASSPRKANEQFF	TGTGCCAGCAGCCCTAGGAAGGCCAATGAGCAGTTCTTC
TRBV5-1	.	TRBJ2-2	.	CASSLTTTNTGELFF	TGCGCCAGCAGCTTGACGACAACGAACACCGGGGAGCTGTTTTTT
TRBV3-1/TRBV3-2	.	TRBJ1-2	.	CASSQEGGPTIGYTF	TGTGCCAGCAGCCAAGAGGGTGGACCGACTATCGGCTACACCTTC
TRBV5-1	.	TRBJ2-1	.	CASSLGGSSYNEQFF	TGCGCCAGCAGCTTGGGAGGGAGCTCCTACAATGAGCAGTTCTTC
TRBV29-1	TRBD1	TRBJ2-1	.	CSVLSRGGLANEQFF	TGCAGCGTTTTGAGTCGAGGGGGCCTAGCCAATGAGCAGTTCTTC
TRBV5-4	.	TRBJ2-1	.	CASSFYGVSLLSYNEQFF	TGTGCCAGCAGCTTCTACGGTGTTTCCTTACTCTCCTACAATGAGCAGTTCTTC
TRBV5-1	.	TRBJ2-2	.	CASSSVSTGELFF	TGCGCCAGCAGCTCAGTAAGCACCGGGGAGCTGTTTTTT
TRBV5-1	.	TRBJ2-5	.	CASSFGTQETQYF	TGCGCCAGCAGCTTCGGAACCCAAGAGACCCAGTACTTC
TRBV6-4	.	TRBJ1-1	.	CASSDPPAGEGRGAFF	TGTGCCAGCAGTGACCCTCCTGCGGGGGAGGGCCGCGGCGCTTTCTTT
TRBV29-1	.	TRBJ1-2	.	CSVGMGSVNYGYTF	TGCAGCGTTGGTATGGGGTCGGTGAACTATGGCTACACCTTC
TRBV4-3	.	TRBJ2-3	few	CASSQLAGPSTDTQYF	TGCGCCAGCAGCCAATTAGCAGGTCCTAGCACAGATACGCAGTATTTT
TRBV27	TRBD2	TRBJ2-7	once	CASSSSGRAAHEQYF	TGTGCCAGCAGTTCCAGCGGGAGGGCCGCCCACGAGCAGTACTTC
TRBV5-1	TRBD1	TRBJ2-1	.	CASSLEFDSDRDYNEQFF	TGCGCCAGCAGCTTGGAGTTCGATTCGGACAGGGACTACAATGAGCAGTTCTTC
TRBV7-8	TRBD2	TRBJ2-3	.	CASSLRRERGTDTQYF	TGTGCCAGCAGCTTAAGGCGGGAGCGGGGCACAGATACGCAGTATTTT
TRBV5-1	TRBD1	TRBJ2-3	.	CASSPGQGRVTAQYF	TGCGCCAGCAGCCCCGGACAGGGGAGGGTGACAGCGCAGTATTTT
TRBV4-2	.	TRBJ2-1	.	CASSQGVAYYNEQFF	TGTGCCAGCAGCCAAGGCGTAGCCTACTACAATGAGCAGTTCTTC
TRBV10-3	.	TRBJ2-2	.	CAISSGTTNTGELFF	TGTGCCATCAGTTCCGGGACAACGAACACCGGGGAGCTGTTTTTT
TRBV2	TRBD1	TRBJ1-2	.	CASSYPQGARAGYTF	TGTGCCAGCAGCTATCCACAGGGGGCGCGTGCTGGCTACACCTTC
TRBV7-2	TRBD1	TRBJ1-5	once	CASSLVAVGTGGAPQHF	TGTGCCAGCAGCTTAGTTGCCGTGGGGACAGGGGGCGCGCCCCAGCATTTT
TRBV6-2/TRBV6-3	TRBD2	TRBJ2-7	.	CASSSSRTSRPYEQYF	TGTGCCAGCAGCTCATCCCGGACTAGCCGCCCCTACGAGCAGTACTTC
TRBV24-1	TRBD1	TRBJ2-2	few	CATSRQGSTGELFF	TGTGCCACCAGTAGACAGGGGAGCACCGGGGAGCTGTTTTTT
TRBV9	TRBD2	TRBJ2-1	.	CASSVEPSGHYNEQFF	TGTGCCAGCAGCGTAGAACCTAGCGGGCACTACAATGAGCAGTTCTTC
TRBV6-6	TRBD1	TRBJ1-5	.	CASSKGTGVPNQPQHF	TGTGCCAGCAGTAAGGGGACAGGGGTCCCCAACCAGCCCCAGCATTTT
TRBV7-6	.	TRBJ1-2	.	CASSFGRAGGYTF	TGTGCCAGCAGCTTCGGCCGGGCGGGTGGCTACACCTTC
TRBV7-3	.	TRBJ2-5	.	CASSLREGETQYF	TGTGCCAGCAGCTTAAGAGAGGGTGAGACCCAGTACTTC
TRBV21-1	.	TRBJ1-1	.	CASSLPGQASLAEAFF	TGTGCCAGCAGCCTTCCCGGACAGGCATCGTTAGCTGAAGCTTTCTTT